Presented here are 23 T cell receptor beta chains from one specimen sequenced in a study of blood T cell repertoires in COVID-19. Repertoires were generated with immunoSEQ multiplex PCR, while TCRdb's copy carries only in-frame clones and drops some. Of 130,000 to 150,000 clones listed, 75% to 90% are singletons. The specimen was PBMCs or T cells enriched from blood (not recorded which). These TCRs come from a man aged 60 to 69 who had recovered from COVID-19.

This rearrangement joins TRBV18 to TRBJ2-1, with 7 bases that match TRBD2. V lost 2 bases, J lost 9 bases, and 16 bases stayed unmatched. This CDR3 has 17 amino acids. Germline-derived CDR1 and CDR2 are KGHSH and LQKENI. Here the CDR3 reads CASSPSRAGTTPGEQFF. The DNA of the CDR3 is TGTGCCAGCTCACCATCTCGAGCCGGGACTACCCCGGGTGAGCAGTTCTTC.

CDR3 amino acids: CASSTKAGF. The CDR3 region has the DNA TGTGCCAGCAGCACCAAGGCCGGGTTC. The J gene is TRBJ2-7, the V gene TRBV21-1; the D call TRBD2 from the table was never checked on the DNA. TRBV21-1 is tagged as a pseudogene. The CDR3 extends over 9 amino acids.

V and J are TRBV6-4 and TRBJ2-5; TRBD2 matches 8 bases. Germline loops: CDR1 MRHNA, CDR2 SNTAGT. The J segment lost 4 bases and the V segment lost 3 bases, leaving 10 bases of the junction unmatched. CDR3 length: 16 residues. The CDR3 protein is CASSDSPGGEGETQYF. As DNA, the CDR3 is TGTGCCAGCAGTGATTCCCCGGGGGGGGAGGGAGAGACCCAGTACTTC.

The chain has TRBV5-5 and TRBJ1-2, with D tentatively TRBD1 (6 bases). Between the trimmed V and J ends, which lost 2 bases and 4 bases, there was a span of 18 bases. CDR1 and CDR2 from the germline V gene are SGHKS and YYEKEE (reference sequence). The CDR3 is 16 amino acids. This chain's CDR3 is CASSFDGTSLFYGYTF. As DNA, the CDR3 is TGTGCCAGCAGCTTTGATGGGACAAGCCTCTTCTATGGCTACACCTTC.

V usage is TRBV5-4 and J usage is TRBJ2-5; 11 bases agree with TRBD2. The germline V gene encodes CDR1 SGHNT and CDR2 YYREEE (reference sequence). The CDR3 totals 16 residues. V trimming: 2 bases; J trimming: 3 bases; junction bases outside the gene matches: 6. The CDR3 loop is CASSLGGTSGKETQYF. CDR3 DNA sequence: TGTGCCAGCAGCTTAGGGGGGACTAGCGGAAAAGAGACCCAGTACTTC. The variable domain in full, completed from reference TRBV5-4 and TRBJ2-5, reads ETGVTQSPTHLIKTRGQQVTLRCSSQSGHNTVSWYQQALGQGPQFIFQYYREEENGRGNFPPRFSGLQFPNYSSELNVNALELDDSALYLCASSLGGTSGKETQYFGPGTRLLVL.

The chain couples TRBV20-1 to TRBJ1-5; D unclear. V was trimmed by 4 bases and J by 4 bases, leaving 5 bases between them. The germline gives CDR1 DFQATT, CDR2 SNEGSKA (reference sequence). The CDR3 has 11 amino acids. In nucleotides, the CDR3 is TGCAGTGCTACTCGTAATCAGCCCCAGCATTTT. It is translated as CSATRNQPQHF.

The chain has TRBV4-1 and TRBJ2-1; D unresolved. The CDR3 is 13 amino acids. The V end lost 3 bases, the J end lost 9 bases, and 12 bases lay between the germline ends. Germline values: CDR1 MGHRA, CDR2 YSYEKL. The CDR3 coding sequence is TGCGCCAGCAGCCAGGCAGGTTTGGGTGAGCAGTTCTTC. Its translation: CASSQAGLGEQFF.

This sequence joins TRBV29-1 and TRBJ1-2, with D tentatively TRBD1 (6 bases). Trimming took 1 base from V and 3 from J, leaving 12 bases between them. This CDR3 region has 14 residues. CDR1 is SQVTM, CDR2 ANQGSEA, per germline. CDR3 in amino acids: CSVEAGRGDYGYTF. In nucleotides, the CDR3 is TGCAGCGTTGAAGCCGGCAGGGGAGACTATGGCTACACCTTC.

The chain links TRBV11-2 to TRBJ2-5; D not resolved. The CDR3 runs to 13 residues. Germline lookup yields CDR1 SGHAT and CDR2 FQNNGV. Between the trimmed V and J ends, which lost 6 bases and 0 bases, there was a span of 8 bases. The CDR3 reads CASSHGYQETQYF. The CDR3 DNA is TGTGCCAGCAGTCACGGGTACCAAGAGACCCAGTACTTC.

The chain joins TRBV18 to TRBJ2-1; D may be TRBD2 (6 bases). Germline CDR1 KGHSH, CDR2 LQKENI. V was cut by 0 bases and J by 2 bases, with 8 bases left in between. The CDR3 runs 15 residues. The CDR3 DNA follows: TGTGCCAGCTCACCACCCGGCGGGACCTACAATGAGCAGTTCTTC. It specifies CASSPPGGTYNEQFF.

The CDR3 region has the DNA TGTGCCAGCAGCATATCCGGGACTAGCGGTTACGAGCAGTACTTC. The encoded protein is CASSISGTSGYEQYF. The chain is built from TRBV11-3 and TRBJ2-7; 11 positions agree with TRBD2. Germline CDR1 reads SGHNT; CDR2 reads YENEEA. After removal of 5 bases from V and 4 bases from J, the junction contained 7 bases not matched to a gene. CDR3 size: 15 residues.

The J gene is TRBJ1-5, the V gene TRBV3-1 (or the pseudogene TRBV3-2); D remains unclear. CDR1 is LGHDT, CDR2 YNNKEL, per germline (reference sequence). V was trimmed by 0 bases and J by 9 bases, leaving 15 bases between them. The CDR3 is 15 amino acids. This chain's CDR3 is CASSQETRGRWPQHF. The DNA of the CDR3 is TGTGCCAGCAGCCAAGAAACCAGAGGTAGGTGGCCCCAGCATTTT.

CDR3 in DNA: TGTGCCAGCAGCCTAGCGGGGGCGCCGAGAAATGAGCAGTTCTTC. This sequence encodes CASSLAGAPRNEQFF. The gene calls are TRBV3-1 (or the pseudogene TRBV3-2) and TRBJ2-1; 9 positions agree with TRBD2. This CDR3 region has 15 residues. With V trimmed by 4 bases and J by 7 bases, 8 bases remained unmatched. The germline CDR1 and CDR2 sequences are LGHDT and YNNKEL (reference sequence).

The chain carries TRBV4-1 and TRBJ2-7; no reliable D call. Germline values: CDR1 MGHRA, CDR2 YSYEKL. This CDR3 is built from 13 residues. The V end was cut by 4 bases, the J end by 4 bases, with 11 bases between. This CDR3 reads CASSLAGYYEQYF. Written as DNA, the CDR3 is TGCGCCAGCAGCCTAGCCGGATATTACGAGCAGTACTTC.

The chain is built from TRBV19 and TRBJ1-5; D call uncertain. The CDR3 is 15 amino acids. V lost 9 bases and J 6 bases, leaving 21 bases between the germline ends. The germline CDR1 and CDR2 sequences are LNHDA and SQIVND (reference sequence). The CDR3 region is CASQAWGGEGQPQHF. Here the CDR3 DNA reads TGTGCCAGCCAAGCTTGGGGAGGCGAAGGTCAGCCCCAGCATTTT. Together with reference TRBV19 and TRBJ1-5, the CDR3 gives the full variable domain: DGGITQSPKYLFRKEGQNVTLSCEQNLNHDAMYWYRQDPGQGLRLIYYSQIVNDFQKGDIAEGYSVSREKKESFPLTVTSAQKNPTAFYLCASQAWGGEGQPQHFGDGTRLSIL.

This chain uses TRBV19 with TRBJ1-1, with a tentative D call TRBD1 (6 bases). Germline-derived CDR1 and CDR2 are LNHDA and SQIVND (reference sequence). The CDR3 sequence is 14 residues long. Trimming pared 5 bases from V and 1 base from J, leaving 11 bases between. Written as DNA, the CDR3 is TGTGCCAGTAGTGCAGGACAGAAGAACACTGAAGCTTTCTTT. It codes for CASSAGQKNTEAFF. Together with reference TRBV19 and TRBJ1-1, the CDR3 gives the full variable domain: DGGITQSPKYLFRKEGQNVTLSCEQNLNHDAMYWYRQDPGQGLRLIYYSQIVNDFQKGDIAEGYSVSREKKESFPLTVTSAQKNPTAFYLCASSAGQKNTEAFFGQGTRLTVV.

The count of this clone is one. This rearrangement joins TRBV10-3 to TRBJ1-2, with 7 bases lining up with TRBD1. In germline, CDR1 is ENHRY, CDR2 SYGVKD. J was trimmed by 0 bases and V by 5 bases; bases with no gene match: 12. The CDR3 has 17 residues. The DNA of the CDR3 is TGTGCCATCAGTCGAGGGGGCCGGACAGACTCTAACTATGGCTACACCTTC. This gives the protein CAISRGGRTDSNYGYTF.

The rearrangement joins TRBV4-1 to TRBJ1-4; D may be TRBD1 (5 bases). The CDR3 is 16 residues long. V was cut by 0 bases and J by 10 bases, with 18 bases left in between. Germline lookup yields CDR1 MGHRA and CDR2 YSYEKL. Here the CDR3 reads CASSQDPSRERVKLFF. The CDR3 region has the DNA TGCGCCAGCAGCCAAGACCCCAGCAGGGAAAGGGTAAAACTGTTTTTT.

This clone has a single count. J is TRBJ2-2 and V is TRBV9; 9 nucleotides match TRBD2. Germline CDR1 SGDLS, CDR2 YYNGEE. V lost 0 bases to trimming and J lost 5 bases; unmatched junction nucleotides: 8. CDR3 length: 17 amino acids. The CDR3 region is CASSVAFGTSTTGELFF. CDR3 DNA sequence: TGTGCCAGCAGCGTAGCTTTCGGGACTAGCACGACCGGGGAGCTGTTTTTT. Looking up the rest from reference TRBV9 and TRBJ2-2 gives the full variable domain: DSGVTQTPKHLITATGQRVTLRCSPRSGDLSVYWYQQSLDQGLQFLIQYYNGEERAKGNILERFSAQQFPDLHSELNLSSLELGDSALYFCASSVAFGTSTTGELFFGEGSRLTVL.

The chain uses TRBV4-2 and TRBJ2-7; 7 nucleotides align to TRBD2. This CDR3 spans 15 amino acids. CDR1 and CDR2 from the germline V gene are LGHNA and YNFKEQ. Trimming took 0 bases from V and 2 from J; bases not matched to a gene: 4. DNA of the CDR3: TGTGCCAGCAGCCAAGATCAGCGGGGCCCCTACGAGCAGTACTTC. Translated, it gives CASSQDQRGPYEQYF.

The rearrangement joins TRBV25-1 to TRBJ1-6; D may be TRBD1 (5 bases). From germline, CDR1 is MGHDK and CDR2 SYGVNS. V dropped 4 bases and J dropped 10 bases, with 8 bases sitting between them. The CDR3 consists of 12 residues. The CDR3 sequence: CASSVDKSPLHF. CDR3 coding DNA: TGTGCCAGCAGTGTGGACAAATCACCCCTCCACTTT.

The V call is TRBV5-6, the J call TRBJ2-7, with D tentatively TRBD2 (6 bases). V dropped 2 bases and J dropped 0 bases, with 12 bases sitting between them. Germline loops: CDR1 SGHDT, CDR2 YYEEEE. The CDR3 sequence is 15 residues long. The CDR3 protein is CASSFGTGTSYEQYF. In nucleotides, the CDR3 is TGTGCCAGCAGCTTCGGGACTGGAACCTCCTACGAGCAGTACTTC.

The chain links TRBV19 to TRBJ1-5; 10 bases are a match to TRBD1. This CDR3 has 13 residues. Germline loops: CDR1 LNHDA, CDR2 SQIVND (reference sequence). With V trimmed by 9 bases and J by 4 bases, 3 bases remained unmatched. CDR3 amino acids: CASQGQGNQPQHF. In nucleotides, the CDR3 is TGTGCCAGCCAGGGACAGGGGAATCAGCCCCAGCATTTT.